This T cell receptor (beta chain) was identified during a study of blood T cell repertoires in COVID-19. Study background: Nucleic acid was either cDNA or gDNA, and it came from T cells, B-cell-depleted T cells, or PBMCs.

The sample holds one count of this clone. CDR1 is SGHTA, CDR2 FQGTGA, per germline. This CDR3 comprises 16 residues. V lost 2 bases, J lost 4 bases, and 7 bases stayed unmatched. The authors' processing: Amplifying reference gene primers gave estimates of nucleated cell counts. Assay used: immunoSEQ multiplex PCR; TCRdb lists only in-frame clones, some missing. That table gives V, J and clone size, and the DNA gave D and trimming. Seen here are about 440,000 clones, about 87% observed once, and the top ten hold about 12%. This rearrangement joins TRBV7-3 to TRBJ2-2, with TRBD2 identical over 7 bases. The sequence came from a woman aged 45-65 years with COVID-19, enrolled during active disease. Sequencing used peripheral blood. The CDR3 protein is CASSLCSGSSTGELFF. CDR3 coding DNA: TGTGCCAGCAGCTTATGTAGCGGGTCATCCACCGGGGAGCTGTTTTTT.